The source of this TCR beta chain is a study of lymphopenia after photon versus proton radiotherapy. Produced via immunoSEQ multiplex PCR; TCRdb's table is partial and in-frame only. The sample holds almost 30,000 clones, around nine tenths seen once. V was pared by 0 bases and J by 4 bases, with 12 bases between. This CDR3 has 15 amino acids. Germline CDR1 reads SGHNT; CDR2 reads YYREEE (reference sequence). The chain has TRBV5-4 and TRBJ2-3; D might be TRBD1 or TRBD2, each matching 5 bases. This sample comprised peripheral blood, obtained from a patient treated with proton-based radiotherapy. This clonotype originated in a woman aged 60 to 75 with cholangiocarcinoma. Some clones in this sample may be carry-over from other donors' samples. The CDR3 nucleotides read TGTGCCAGCAGCTTGGTTGGGGGTTTATCAGATACGCAGTATTTT. It yields the protein CASSLVGGLSDTQYF.